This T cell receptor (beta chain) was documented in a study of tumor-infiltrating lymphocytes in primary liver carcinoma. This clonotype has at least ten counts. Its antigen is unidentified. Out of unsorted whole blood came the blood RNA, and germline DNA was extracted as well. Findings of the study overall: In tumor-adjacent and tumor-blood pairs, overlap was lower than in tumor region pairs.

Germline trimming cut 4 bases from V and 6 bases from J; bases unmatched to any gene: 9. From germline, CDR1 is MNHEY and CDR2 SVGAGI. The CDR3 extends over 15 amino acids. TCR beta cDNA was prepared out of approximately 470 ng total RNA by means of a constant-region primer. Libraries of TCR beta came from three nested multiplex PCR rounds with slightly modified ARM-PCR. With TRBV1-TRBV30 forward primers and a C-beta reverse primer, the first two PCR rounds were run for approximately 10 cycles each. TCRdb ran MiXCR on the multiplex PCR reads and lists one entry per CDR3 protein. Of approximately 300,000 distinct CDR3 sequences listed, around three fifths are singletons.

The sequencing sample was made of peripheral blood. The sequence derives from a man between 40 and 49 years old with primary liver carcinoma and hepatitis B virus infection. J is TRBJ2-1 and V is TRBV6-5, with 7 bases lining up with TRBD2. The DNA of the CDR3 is TGTGCCAGCAGTTCCAGGACTAGTCGGGGCAATGAGCAGTTCTTC. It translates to CASSSRTSRGNEQFF.